The clone carrying this T cell receptor beta chain has at least ten counts. The antigen is unknown. The source of the sample is a study of early T cells in non-severe SARS-CoV-2 infection. Whole-study context: Unsorted whole-blood RNA was sequenced in bulk, leaving chains unpaired.

Study conclusions and caveats: Matching with VDJdb favored anti-spike CD8 responses (missing private and CD4 specificities).

Attachment of unique molecular identifiers to individual cDNA molecules was performed. Each CDR3 protein is one row after TCRdb ran MiXCR on the 5' RACE reads. Of over 60,000 distinct CDR3 sequences listed, approximately 11% are singletons. The CDR3 runs 12 residues. Germline lookup yields CDR1 WSHSY and CDR2 SAAADI. Trimming removed 2 bases from V and 4 bases from J, with 3 bases in between. The sequencing used whole blood, collected at baseline. This sequence was found in an adult who was a healthcare worker with PCR-confirmed SARS-CoV-2 infection or an uninfected control (not recorded which). The chain combines TRBV10-2 with TRBJ1-3, with D unclear. This chain's CDR3 is CASSEAGNTIYF. CDR3 coding DNA: TGCGCCAGCAGTGAGGCCGGAAACACCATATATTTT.